This record looks at one TCR beta chain sequence and its context. Antigen specificity is unknown. Sequencing was performed with immunoSEQ multiplex PCR; in TCRdb, only in-frame clones are kept and a portion is missing. This sample yields 90,000 to 130,000 clones, of which roughly 92% are seen a single time; 1.3% belongs to the top ten. This record belongs to a study of siplizumab effects on memory and regulatory T cells. Points from the study as a whole: There appeared to be greater diversity in naive T cells than in memory cells, and naive T cells seemed major contributors to the alloresponse. Versus approximately 27% in controls, the mappable alloreactive CD4+ clones averaged about 70% Treg-derived with siplizumab.

The receptor comes from a human donor in good health. What was sequenced was CD4+ T cells sorted from blood.

DNA of the CDR3: TGTGCCAGCAGCCCGAGGACAGGCACAGATACGCAGTATTTT. It encodes CASSPRTGTDTQYF. This chain connects TRBV9 to TRBJ2-3; D might be TRBD1 (6 bases). Germline V CDR1 and CDR2: SGDLS, YYNGEE. The CDR3 is made up of 14 amino acids. Trimming took 4 bases from V and 1 from J, leaving 10 bases between them.